This T cell receptor beta chain was sequenced for a study of CD8 T cells in ankylosing spondylitis. The length of the CDR3 is 15 residues. One entry per CDR3 protein, called by TCRdb with MiXCR from the 5' RACE reads. The repertoire holds fewer than 250,000 distinct CDR3 sequences, with about 10% as singletons. This clonotype was seen ten or more times. V is TRBV21-1 and J is TRBJ1-6; the table's TRBD1 call for D was not verified on the DNA. TRBV21-1 is reported as a pseudogene. Input material: blood, either unsorted or a sorted T cell fraction (not recorded which). The origin of this receptor is a male donor with ankylosing spondylitis or in good health (not recorded which). CDR3 in DNA: TGTGCCAGCAGCAATTTAGCCGTCACCCGGTCACCCCTCCACTTT. Encoded protein: CASSNLAVTRSPLHF.